This T cell receptor beta chain was found in a study of a mutant IDH1 vaccine in newly diagnosed glioma. Background on the study: Each patient was administered eight vaccinations, scheduled in weeks 1, 3, 5, 7, 11, 15, 19 and 23.

Study results and limitations: Overall, about 92% of patients had vaccine-induced immune responses.

The repertoire was sequenced with immunoSEQ multiplex PCR; TCRdb's copy has only in-frame clones and lacks some. Of about 120,000 clones in the sample, 85% to 90% were seen once. Time point described: week 11, during vaccination. Alongside topical imiquimod, each dose of vaccine comprised 300 ug of mutant IDH1 20-mer peptide. V lost 4 bases, J lost 5 bases, and 15 bases lay in between. CDR1 and CDR2 (germline): SGHNT, YYREEE (reference sequence). This CDR3 comprises 14 residues. As regards this clone: Its specificity is not known.

This sample comprised PBMCs, obtained from a glioma patient whose treatment included an IDH1 peptide vaccine. This sequence originates from a woman aged 45-59 years with glioma. The rearrangement uses TRBV5-4 and TRBJ1-1, with a weak D call TRBD1 (6 bases). This CDR3 reads CASSPAGATTEAFF. The CDR3 DNA reads TGTGCCAGCAGCCCCGCAGGGGCAACGACTGAAGCTTTCTTT.